The next 15 T cell receptor beta chains were all read from a single sample in a study of cytomegalovirus exposure and HLA in healthy donors. This PCR relied on a set of 60 Vbeta primers and 13 Jbeta primers. Repertoires were generated with immunoSEQ multiplex PCR, while TCRdb's copy carries only in-frame clones and drops some. The sample gives approximately 130,000 clones, approximately 84% of which show up once; roughly 2.5% is in the top ten. Input material: PBMCs. Receptors were obtained from a boy between 2 and 10 years old in good health and CMV-seronegative.

Worth noting for this clone: At one end the junction does not follow the germline gene, possibly because of a read error. The chain is built from TRBV6-1 and TRBJ2-3; the D gene is possibly TRBD2 (5 bases). This CDR3 is built from 15 residues. CDR1 is MNHNS, CDR2 SASEGT, per germline. CDR3 nucleotides: TGTGCCAGCAGCGAAGATGTACTAGTCACAGATACGCAGTATTTT. Protein: CASSEDVLVTDTQYF.

This chain joins TRBV19 and TRBJ2-7; possible D gene TRBD1, 6 bases. This CDR3 has 12 residues. Germline V CDR1 and CDR2: LNHDA, SQIVND (reference sequence). Trimming pared 1 base from V and 6 bases from J, leaving 7 bases between. The CDR3 region is CASSIAGVEQYF. The CDR3 nucleotides are TGTGCCAGTAGTATAGCAGGGGTCGAGCAGTACTTC.

A single count supports this clone. The CDR3 coding sequence is TGTGCCAGCACCGAGACAGGGTGGGGCACTGAAGCTTTCTTT. This sequence encodes CASTETGWGTEAFF. V is TRBV2 and J is TRBJ1-1; TRBD1 matches at 7 bases. This CDR3 has 14 residues. The V and J ends lost 7 bases and 4 bases, in that order; junction bases with no gene match: 9. Germline V gives CDR1 SNHLY, CDR2 FYNNEI.

This sequence joins TRBV6-4 and TRBJ2-1; D is possibly TRBD2 (5 bases). V was pared by 6 bases and J by 7 bases, with 10 bases between. Germline loops: CDR1 MRHNA, CDR2 SNTAGT. CDR3 length: 12 amino acids. The CDR3 DNA follows: TGTGCCAGCAGGCCCGGGGAGAATGAGCAGTTCTTC. It is translated as CASRPGENEQFF.

The CDR3 nucleotides are TGTGCCAGCAGCGTAACGCCGGGACACCGGGACGGCGAAGCTTTCTTT. Protein product: CASSVTPGHRDGEAFF. The gene calls are TRBV9 and TRBJ1-1; tentatively, D is TRBD1 (6 bases). The germline V gene has CDR1 SGDLS and CDR2 YYNGEE. The CDR3 covers 16 residues. Trimming took off 1 base at V and 8 bases at J, with 21 bases between the two ends.

This rearrangement joins TRBV12-5 to TRBJ1-1; weak D call: TRBD1 (6 bases). Germline-derived CDR1 and CDR2 are LGHNT and FRNRAP. Trimming pared 1 base from V and 5 bases from J, leaving 26 bases between. This CDR3 is built from 19 residues. CDR3 DNA sequence: TGTGCTAGTGGTTTGGGAGGTCAGCGGCTACAGGGCGGGGGTACTGAAGCTTTCTTT. Its translation is CASGLGGQRLQGGGTEAFF.

This clone occurred once. J is TRBJ1-2 and V is TRBV27, with TRBD1 matching 8 bases. CDR3 length equals 19 residues. In germline, CDR1 is MNHEY, CDR2 SMNVEV (reference sequence). V was pared by 0 bases and J by 7 bases, with 19 bases of the junction left unmatched. CDR3 DNA sequence: TGTGCCAGCAGTTTATCTCCCGGGACCGGGACAGGCCCTTGGGGTGGCTACACCTTC. Protein sequence: CASSLSPGTGTGPWGGYTF.

The chain combines TRBV30 with TRBJ1-5; D is unclear. Trimming shortened V by 0 bases and J by 7 bases, and 10 bases separated the two germline ends. CDR1 is GTSNPN, CDR2 SVGIG, per germline (reference sequence). The CDR3 extends over 13 amino acids. This CDR3 reads CAWSVSGGQPQHF. CDR3 DNA: TGTGCCTGGAGTGTATCCGGAGGCCAGCCCCAGCATTTT.

The V gene is TRBV19, the J gene TRBJ1-5, with D tentatively TRBD1 (6 bases). CDR1 and CDR2 (germline): LNHDA, SQIVND (reference sequence). V was trimmed by 7 bases and J by 0 bases, leaving 13 bases between them. This CDR3 is 15 amino acids long. CDR3 sequence: CASKSRDNSNQPQHF. CDR3 in DNA: TGTGCCAGTAAGTCCCGGGACAATAGCAATCAGCCCCAGCATTTT.

The chain combines TRBV5-6 with TRBJ1-3; D remains ambiguous. The CDR3 runs to 15 residues. Germline CDR1 is SGHDT and CDR2 is YYEEEE. V was clipped by 0 bases and J by 4 bases, with 11 bases between them. For the CDR3, the DNA is TGTGCCAGCAGCTTGGTTCGGAGAAGCGGAAACACCATATATTTT. Amino acid sequence: CASSLVRRSGNTIYF.

This sequence joins TRBV7-2 and TRBJ1-1; a possible D gene is TRBD1 (5 bases). V lost 2 bases, J lost 5 bases, and 9 bases lay in between. This CDR3 region has 13 residues. The germline CDR1 and CDR2 sequences are SGHTA and FQGNSA. The CDR3 spells CASSLWGETEAFF. CDR3 coding DNA: TGTGCCAGCAGCTTATGGGGGGAGACTGAAGCTTTCTTT. Full variable domain (remainder filled in from reference TRBV7-2 and TRBJ1-1): GAGVSQSPSNKVTEKGKDVELRCDPISGHTALYWYRQSLGQGLEFLIYFQGNSAPDKSGLPSDRFSAERTGGSVSTLTIQRTQQEDSAVYLCASSLWGETEAFFGQGTRLTVV.

V is TRBV4-3 and J is TRBJ1-2; possibly TRBD1 for D (5 bases). The CDR3 has 14 residues. Germline V gives CDR1 LGHNA, CDR2 YSLEER. V was trimmed by 3 bases and J by 7 bases, leaving 15 bases between them. CDR3 coding DNA: TGCGCCAGCAGCCAGGGGGGAGGCGGGGGTGGCTACACCTTC. It codes for CASSQGGGGGGYTF.

The chain uses TRBV7-9 and TRBJ2-4; maybe TRBD2 (5 bases). This CDR3 has 16 residues. Germline V gene lookup returns CDR1 SEHNR and CDR2 FQNEAQ (reference sequence). Trimming shortened V by 5 bases and J by 0 bases, and 14 bases separated the two germline ends. CDR3 in amino acids: CASSQAETLAKNIQYF. In DNA, the CDR3 is TGTGCCAGCAGCCAAGCGGAAACGCTAGCCAAAAACATTCAGTACTTC.

The chain is built from TRBV6-6 and TRBJ2-5; D is possibly TRBD1 (5 bases). Trimming cost V 8 bases and J 3 bases, with 10 bases left between them. CDR1 is MNHNY, CDR2 SVGAGI, per germline (reference sequence). This CDR3 has 12 amino acids. This chain's CDR3 is CASGAQKETQYF. DNA of the CDR3: TGTGCCAGCGGGGCACAGAAAGAGACCCAGTACTTC.

This clone was picked up a small number of times. The CDR3 nucleotides are TGTGCCAGCGGCGGGGGCAATAAAGGGAATGAGCAGTTCTTC. Translation gives CASGGGNKGNEQFF. The chain is built from TRBV6-5 and TRBJ2-1; tentatively, D is TRBD2 (7 bases). Per germline, CDR1 MNHEY and CDR2 SVGAGI. V lost 8 bases, J lost 7 bases, and 18 bases lay in between. The length of the CDR3 is 14 residues.